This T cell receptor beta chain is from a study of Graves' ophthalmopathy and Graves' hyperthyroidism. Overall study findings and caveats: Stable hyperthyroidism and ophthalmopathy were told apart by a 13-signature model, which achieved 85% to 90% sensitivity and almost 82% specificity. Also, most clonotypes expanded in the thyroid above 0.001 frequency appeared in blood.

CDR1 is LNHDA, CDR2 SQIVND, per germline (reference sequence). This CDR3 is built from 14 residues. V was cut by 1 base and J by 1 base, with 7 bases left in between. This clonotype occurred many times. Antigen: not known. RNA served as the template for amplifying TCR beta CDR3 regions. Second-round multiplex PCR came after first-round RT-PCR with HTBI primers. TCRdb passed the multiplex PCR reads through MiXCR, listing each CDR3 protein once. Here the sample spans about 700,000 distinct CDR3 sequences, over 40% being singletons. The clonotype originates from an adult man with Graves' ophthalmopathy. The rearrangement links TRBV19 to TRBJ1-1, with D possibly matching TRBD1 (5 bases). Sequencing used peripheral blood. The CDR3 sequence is CASSIVGGNTEAFF. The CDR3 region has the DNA TGTGCCAGTAGTATAGTTGGGGGGAACACTGAAGCTTTCTTT.